This T cell receptor beta chain was observed in a study of regulatory T cells in long-lasting Graves disease. Overall study results and limits: Those with persistent Graves' had less TCR diversity than newly diagnosed patients.

Libraries of TCR beta came from iRepertoire HTBI primers plus Arm-PCR of CDR3 regions. TCRdb reprocessed the multiplex PCR reads via MiXCR and lists one record per CDR3 protein. The table has 400,000 to 500,000 distinct CDR3 sequences, roughly a fifth seen once; the top ten hold roughly an eighth. This clonotype was recorded a few times. Its antigen is not identified. Indicated time point: persistent/refractory GD, antithyroid drugs over 5 years with positive TRAb. RNA isolated from PBMCs was used to make the TCR library. The collection involved drawing approximately 9 milliliters of peripheral blood into EDTA tubes. V trimming: 3 bases; J trimming: 5 bases; junction bases outside the gene matches: 5. CDR1 SGDLS and CDR2 YYNGEE come from the germline V gene. CDR3 length: 16 amino acids.

The material sequenced was peripheral blood mononuclear cells (PBMCs), taken when the disease was refractory, from a patient treated with antithyroid drugs. This chain uses TRBV9 with TRBJ1-6, with 10 bases fitting TRBD1. The TCR sequence derives from a female donor with Graves disease. In nucleotides, the CDR3 is TGTGCCAGCAGCGAGACAGGGGGCGCGAATAATTCACCCCTCCACTTT. Translating it yields CASSETGGANNSPLHF.